Below are 14 T cell receptor beta chains sequenced from a single sample in a study of early T cells in non-severe SARS-CoV-2 infection. Via MiXCR, TCRdb re-called the 5' RACE reads, giving one row per CDR3 protein. The sample has tens of thousands of distinct CDR3 sequences, about 6.1% seen once. The specimen was whole blood, collected at baseline. The receptors come from an adult who was a healthcare worker with PCR-confirmed SARS-CoV-2 infection or an uninfected control (not recorded which).

The table lists this clonotype with many counts. The chain joins TRBV19 to TRBJ1-2; unclear D gene. The CDR3 contains 16 residues. V was cut by 7 bases and J by 0 bases, with 18 bases left in between. In germline, CDR1 is LNHDA, CDR2 SQIVND (reference sequence). In nucleotides, the CDR3 is TGTGCCAGTATCCAACCAGGCGCCCCGGCTAACTATGGCTACACCTTC. Translation: CASIQPGAPANYGYTF.

Ten or more counts support this clonotype. The gene calls are TRBV9 and TRBJ1-1; D remains ambiguous. This CDR3 has 15 amino acids. The germline V gene encodes CDR1 SGDLS and CDR2 YYNGEE. V lost 0 bases, J lost 3 bases, and 12 bases lay in between. CDR3 sequence: CASSVVGVVDTEAFF. The DNA for the CDR3 is TGTGCCAGCAGCGTAGTTGGGGTGGTTGACACTGAAGCTTTCTTT.

This clonotype was observed a few times. The V and J genes are TRBV19 and TRBJ1-5; D might be TRBD1 (5 bases). The length of the CDR3 is 15 residues. With 7 bases removed from V and 7 bases from J, the gap between germline ends came to 20 bases. Germline assignment: CDR1 LNHDA and CDR2 SQIVND (reference sequence). The CDR3 DNA is TGTGCCAGTATCCTCAGACCGGGGGTCAGACAGCCCCAGCATTTT. This gives the protein CASILRPGVRQPQHF. Using reference TRBV19 and TRBJ1-5 for the parts outside the CDR3, the full variable domain is DGGITQSPKYLFRKEGQNVTLSCEQNLNHDAMYWYRQDPGQGLRLIYYSQIVNDFQKGDIAEGYSVSREKKESFPLTVTSAQKNPTAFYLCASILRPGVRQPQHFGDGTRLSIL.

This chain connects TRBV28 to TRBJ2-4; 9 bases line up with TRBD1. This CDR3 spans 17 amino acids. The V gene's germline CDR1 is MDHEN and CDR2 SYDVKM. With V trimmed by 5 bases and J by 0 bases, 8 bases remained unmatched. CDR3 DNA: TGTGCCAGCAGTGCGACAGGGGGGCCTCTAGCCAAAAACATTCAGTACTTC. Protein sequence: CASSATGGPLAKNIQYF.

The chain joins TRBV11-2 to TRBJ2-4; 9 nucleotides agree with TRBD1. The CDR3 is made up of 18 amino acids. CDR1 is SGHAT and CDR2 is FQNNGV in the germline V gene. V shed 3 bases, J shed 5 bases, and the junction held 14 bases outside the gene matches. CDR3 sequence reads: CASSFRDRDWFRENIQYF. The CDR3 nucleotides read TGTGCCAGCAGCTTCCGGGACAGGGATTGGTTCCGGGAAAACATTCAGTACTTC.

In its sample, this clonotype was seen many times. CDR3 sequence: CAWRRGQYF. As DNA, the CDR3 is TGTGCCTGGAGGAGGGGGCAGTACTTC. This sequence joins TRBV30 and TRBJ2-7; D tentatively fits TRBD1 or TRBD2 (5 bases each). This CDR3 spans 9 amino acids. Germline CDR1 reads GTSNPN; CDR2 reads SVGIG (reference sequence). Trimming took off 3 bases at V and 9 bases at J, with 6 bases between the two ends.

V gene TRBV29-1 combines with J gene TRBJ2-3, with D possibly being TRBD1 (5 bases). With 5 bases removed from V and 1 base from J, the gap between germline ends came to 13 bases. CDR1 and CDR2 from the germline V gene are SQVTM and ANQGSEA. The CDR3 has 14 residues. This CDR3 is CSVRTAQGTDTQYF. CDR3 nucleotide sequence: TGCAGCGTTCGAACGGCACAGGGCACAGATACGCAGTATTTT.

This clonotype was seen repeatedly, ten times or more. J is TRBJ2-5 and V is TRBV5-1; D is perhaps TRBD1 (6 bases). V was shortened by 0 bases and J by 5 bases, with 11 bases between the two germline ends. The CDR3 runs to 14 residues. Germline V gene data show CDR1 as SGHRS and CDR2 as YFSETQ. CDR3 in amino acids: CASSLAARGETQYF. For the CDR3, the DNA is TGCGCCAGCAGCTTGGCCGCCAGGGGTGAGACCCAGTACTTC.

The chain combines TRBV29-1 with TRBJ2-2; D unresolved. The length of the CDR3 is 12 residues. Germline V gene sequence: CDR1 SQVTM, CDR2 ANQGSEA. V was trimmed by 3 bases and J by 5 bases, leaving 7 bases between them. CDR3 coding DNA: TGCAGCGTTGACCGCCGAACCGGGGAGCTGTTTTTT. Translation: CSVDRRTGELFF.

The gene calls are TRBV4-1 and TRBJ2-3, with TRBD2 matching 12 bases. This CDR3 is 17 amino acids long. V lost 0 bases and J lost 4; bases outside the gene matches: 5. Germline CDR1 is MGHRA and CDR2 is YSYEKL. As DNA, the CDR3 is TGCGCCAGCAGCCAAGATCGGTCTAGCGGGGGGGCAGATACGCAGTATTTT. Protein sequence: CASSQDRSSGGADTQYF.

At least ten counts were recorded for this clonotype. J is TRBJ1-1 and V is TRBV7-8, with D unresolved. Per the germline V gene, CDR1 is SGHVS and CDR2 is FQNEAQ. Trimming stripped 4 bases from V and 0 bases from J, with 12 bases between. This CDR3 contains 15 residues. In DNA form, the CDR3 reads TGTGCCAGCAGCTGGTCTGGAGGGTTGAACACTGAAGCTTTCTTT. Translated, it gives CASSWSGGLNTEAFF. Filled out from reference TRBV7-8 and TRBJ1-1, the complete variable domain reads GAGVSQSPRYKVAKRGQDVALRCDPISGHVSLFWYQQALGQGPEFLTYFQNEAQLDKSGLPSDRFFAERPEGSVSTLKIQRTQQEDSAVYLCASSWSGGLNTEAFFGQGTRLTVV.

In its sample, this clonotype was seen a few times. The chain recombines TRBV7-9 with TRBJ2-7, with D possibly being TRBD1 or TRBD2 (7 bases each). The CDR3 loop spans 15 amino acids. V was cut by 5 bases and J by 5 bases, with 19 bases left in between. Per germline, CDR1 SEHNR and CDR2 FQNEAQ (reference sequence). Here the CDR3 DNA reads TGTGCCAGCAGCCCAGTCAGGGGGGGAGCGGACGAGCAGTACTTC. This codes for CASSPVRGGADEQYF.

This clonotype was counted ten times or more. This chain joins TRBV3-1 and TRBJ1-1; 8 nucleotides match TRBD1. The trim removed 0 bases at V and 2 bases at J, leaving 5 bases unmatched. This CDR3 is 16 amino acids long. Per the germline V gene, CDR1 is LGHDT and CDR2 is YNNKEL (reference sequence). The CDR3 DNA is TGTGCCAGCAGCCAAGAACTAGGACAGGGCAACACTGAAGCTTTCTTT. Its translation: CASSQELGQGNTEAFF.

The chain recombines TRBV4-3 with TRBJ2-5, with 8 bases aligning to TRBD2. V was pared by 1 base and J by 4 bases, with 5 bases of the junction left unmatched. CDR3 size: 15 residues. Germline V gene sequence: CDR1 LGHNA, CDR2 YSLEER. The CDR3 DNA reads as TGCGCCAGCAGCCAAGTCGGGGGGGCCCCAGAGACCCAGTACTTC. Protein sequence: CASSQVGGAPETQYF.